This T cell receptor beta chain was observed in a study of a mutant IDH1 vaccine in newly diagnosed glioma. The repertoire was sequenced with immunoSEQ multiplex PCR; TCRdb's copy has only in-frame clones and lacks some. The sample contains roughly 60,000 clones, 74% of which appear only once. A remark on this clone: Its specificity is not known.

This CDR3 contains 14 residues. The germline CDR1 and CDR2 sequences are SGHVS and FNYEAQ. Trimming pared 1 base from V and 0 bases from J, leaving 6 bases between. Indicated time point: week 35, safety follow-up. In every dose of vaccine, 300 ug of mutant IDH1 20-mer peptide was given alongside topical imiquimod. This sample comprised PBMCs, obtained from a glioma patient whose treatment included an IDH1 peptide vaccine. J is TRBJ1-1 and V is TRBV7-6; D unclear. This sequence was found in a man aged 50 to 59 with glioma. The CDR3: CASSLDTMNTEAFF. The CDR3 DNA is TGTGCCAGCAGCTTAGATACCATGAACACTGAAGCTTTCTTT.